Following are 10 T cell receptor beta chains from one sample sequenced in a study of cytomegalovirus exposure and HLA in healthy donors. With 60 Vbeta and 13 Jbeta primers, the PCR was carried out. TCRdb's copy holds only in-frame clones and misses some; the assay was immunoSEQ multiplex PCR. The table records approximately 180,000 clones, about 81% of them present only once. The source material was PBMCs. The receptors shown here come from a woman between 25 and 40 years old in good health and CMV-seronegative.

In this sample, this clone turned up once. The gene calls are TRBV5-1 and TRBJ1-1, with 7 positions matching TRBD1. The junction had 4 bases not matched to a gene; V was cut back by 3 bases and J by 5 bases. Germline loops: CDR1 SGHRS, CDR2 YFSETQ. The CDR3 is 13 amino acids. CDR3: CASSSTGTTEAFF. In DNA, the CDR3 is TGCGCCAGCAGCTCGACAGGGACGACTGAAGCTTTCTTT.

The chain employs TRBV29-1 and TRBJ1-2; 7 bases are a match to TRBD1. CDR3 length: 14 amino acids. The J segment lost 5 bases and the V segment lost 3 bases, leaving 9 bases of the junction unmatched. Germline CDR1 SQVTM, CDR2 ANQGSEA. As DNA, the CDR3 is TGCAGCGTTGAGGAACGAACAGGGGTTTATGGCTACACCTTC. Protein sequence: CSVEERTGVYGYTF.

This chain joins TRBV6-5 and TRBJ2-1; tentatively, D is TRBD2 (6 bases). Germline V gene lookup returns CDR1 MNHEY and CDR2 SVGAGI. The CDR3 extends over 16 amino acids. The V end was cut by 0 bases, the J end by 6 bases, with 15 bases between. The CDR3 DNA is TGTGCCAGCAGTTACTCAGAGCGGGCGGCCCCCAATGAGCAGTTCTTC. It encodes CASSYSERAAPNEQFF.

V gene TRBV10-1 combines with J gene TRBJ1-3; D not certain. The ends were cut back, 6 bases at V and 3 bases at J, with 6 bases in the middle. The CDR3 length is 12 residues. Germline V gene sequence: CDR1 WNHNN, CDR2 SYGVQD (reference sequence). This CDR3 is CASSNSGNTIYF. Here the CDR3 DNA reads TGCGCCAGCAGCAATAGTGGAAACACCATATATTTT.

The chain is built from TRBV28 and TRBJ1-2, with unresolved D. The germline V and J ends were trimmed by 3 bases and 4 bases, with 9 bases remaining between them. The germline V gene has CDR1 MDHEN and CDR2 SYDVKM. The CDR3 extends over 13 amino acids. CDR3 region: CASSFGGSYGYTF. The CDR3 nucleotides are TGTGCCAGCAGTTTTGGAGGCTCCTATGGCTACACCTTC.

The V call is TRBV7-8, the J call TRBJ2-1; 8 nucleotides align to TRBD2. Trimming took 1 base from V and 9 from J; bases not matched to a gene: 8. Germline-derived CDR1 and CDR2 are SGHVS and FQNEAQ. The CDR3 covers 15 residues. The CDR3 nucleotides are TGTGCCAGCAGCTTAGTACGCGGGGGGCGTGTTGAGCAGTTCTTC. Residues: CASSLVRGGRVEQFF.

The chain employs TRBV5-1 and TRBJ1-6, with D perhaps matching TRBD1 (6 bases). This CDR3 is 20 amino acids long. Per germline, CDR1 SGHRS and CDR2 YFSETQ. Trimming left V 0 bases short and J 0 bases short, with 19 bases between. CDR3 loop: CASSLGSSDRSSSYNSPLHF. In DNA form, the CDR3 reads TGCGCCAGCAGCTTGGGGTCTTCGGACAGATCGAGCTCCTATAATTCACCCCTCCACTTT.

The chain combines TRBV5-1 with TRBJ2-5; D remains unclear. V was trimmed by 5 bases and J by 2 bases, leaving 13 bases between them. Germline CDR1 is SGHRS and CDR2 is YFSETQ. The CDR3 consists of 14 residues. CDR3 DNA sequence: TGCGCCAGCAGTTTAATGGCGGATCAAGAGACCCAGTACTTC. Translation: CASSLMADQETQYF.

The chain links TRBV5-1 to TRBJ2-3; 10 positions match TRBD2. The CDR3 length is 16 residues. Per germline, CDR1 SGHRS and CDR2 YFSETQ. The junction had 7 bases not matched to a gene; V was cut back by 0 bases and J by 6 bases. CDR3 loop: CASSLGVASGGDTQYF. As DNA, the CDR3 is TGCGCCAGCAGCTTGGGAGTGGCTAGCGGGGGCGATACGCAGTATTTT. Supplemented by reference TRBV5-1 and TRBJ2-3, the full variable domain reads KAGVTQTPRYLIKTRGQQVTLSCSPISGHRSVSWYQQTPGQGLQFLFEYFSETQRNKGNFPGRFSGRQFSNSRSEMNVSTLELGDSALYLCASSLGVASGGDTQYFGPGTRLTVL.

The rearrangement links TRBV5-1 to TRBJ2-2; 12 bases map to TRBD2. V shed 3 bases and J 3 bases; nucleotides not matched to a gene: 6. Germline lookup yields CDR1 SGHRS and CDR2 YFSETQ. CDR3 length equals 17 residues. For the CDR3, the DNA is TGCGCCAGCAGCTCGAAACCTAGCGGGGGGGACACCGGGGAGCTGTTTTTT. Its protein product is CASSSKPSGGDTGELFF.